This T cell receptor beta chain comes out of a study of post-analysis software for immune sequencing data. Study information: Courses of disease covered relapsing-remitting, secondary progressive and progressive-relapsing multiple sclerosis. Findings of the study overall: Significantly lower normalized Chao1 diversity was seen in multiple sclerosis patients than in controls. Analysis by F measure revealed that same-batch samples clustered strongly together.

Unique molecular identifiers tagged the TCR beta cDNA libraries. Roughly 500,000 cDNA molecules were recovered from an input of about 0.9 to 11 million T cells. TCRdb reprocessed the PCR reads with MiXCR, giving one entry per CDR3 protein. Of about 500,000 distinct CDR3 sequences listed, around 40% are singletons. On this clonotype itself: Its specificity is unknown.

Sequenced sample: blood. The TCR was taken from a girl between 10 and 17 years old with multiple sclerosis.

The CDR3 region is CASSLSQGDFYTEAFF. Here the CDR3 DNA reads TGCGCCAGCAGCCTAAGTCAGGGGGACTTTTACACTGAAGCTTTCTTT. The J gene is TRBJ1-1, the V gene TRBV4-1; 7 bases match TRBD1. The CDR3 is 16 amino acids. J was trimmed by 3 bases and V by 4 bases; bases with no gene match: 11. Per germline, CDR1 MGHRA and CDR2 YSYEKL.